The 30 T cell receptor beta chains below were found in one sample sequenced in a study of identical twins. TCRdb reanalysed the 5' RACE reads using MiXCR and keeps one entry per CDR3 protein. The sample holds 200,000 to 250,000 distinct CDR3 sequences, approximately 7.8% seen once. In addition, the sample was reused for a study of yellow fever vaccine responses in identical twins.

The source material was CD8+ T cells sorted from blood. The source of these receptors is a woman aged 18 to 35 in good health.

The table lists this clonotype with many counts. The rearrangement joins TRBV12-3 or TRBV12-4 to TRBJ1-2; the match to TRBD1 covers 7 bases. The V and J ends lost 6 bases and 7 bases, in that order; junction bases with no gene match: 5. This CDR3 spans 12 amino acids. The CDR3 is CASSLGGTGYTF. The CDR3 coding sequence is TGTGCCAGCAGCCTAGGGGGCACTGGCTACACCTTC.

Ten or more counts support this clonotype. J is TRBJ2-5 and V is TRBV18; D unresolved. Germline lookup yields CDR1 KGHSH and CDR2 LQKENI. The length of the CDR3 is 13 residues. Trimming took 0 bases from V and 3 from J, leaving 5 bases between them. CDR3: CASSPPSEETQYF. In DNA, the CDR3 is TGTGCCAGCTCACCACCCAGCGAAGAGACCCAGTACTTC.

This chain connects TRBV2 to TRBJ2-7; TRBD2 agrees at 7 bases. Per germline, CDR1 SNHLY and CDR2 FYNNEI. V gave up 6 bases and J gave up 5 bases; unmatched junction bases: 25. This CDR3 spans 19 amino acids. In nucleotides, the CDR3 is TGTGCCAGCAGACCGCGACGTTCGACCCTGACTAGCCGGGGGGACGAGCAGTACTTC. This encodes CASRPRRSTLTSRGDEQYF.

The chain carries TRBV10-1 and TRBJ2-1; 14 positions match TRBD2. The V segment lost 5 bases and the J segment 1 base; nucleotides outside the gene matches: 10. CDR3 length: 19 residues. CDR1 WNHNN and CDR2 SYGVQD come from the germline V gene (reference sequence). CDR3 DNA sequence: TGCGCCAGCAGTCCCGGGACTAGCGGGAGTGGAGCATCCTACAATGAGCAGTTCTTC. Translating gives CASSPGTSGSGASYNEQFF.

This clonotype was counted only a few times. The CDR3 is CASSQDRQPNNEQFF. The CDR3 DNA reads as TGTGCCAGCAGCCAAGATCGTCAACCAAACAATGAGCAGTTCTTC. The V gene is TRBV3-1, the J gene TRBJ2-1, with D hard to call. V was cut by 0 bases and J by 5 bases, with 11 bases left in between. Germline lookup yields CDR1 LGHDT and CDR2 YNNKEL (reference sequence). The CDR3 consists of 15 residues.

This clonotype was detected many times. The chain recombines TRBV20-1 with TRBJ2-2, with 11 bases that match TRBD2. The CDR3 loop spans 15 amino acids. The trim removed 1 base at V and 3 bases at J, leaving 1 base unmatched. The V gene's germline CDR1 is DFQATT and CDR2 SNEGSKA (reference sequence). CDR3 in DNA: TGCAGTGCTAGAGCGACTAGCGGGGACACCGGGGAGCTGTTTTTT. Translated, it gives CSARATSGDTGELFF.

The chain has TRBV7-6 and TRBJ2-3; 8 positions agree with TRBD1. The junction had 9 bases not matched to a gene; V was cut back by 6 bases and J by 1 base. The CDR3 contains 16 residues. From germline, CDR1 is SGHVS and CDR2 FNYEAQ. The CDR3 here is CASSPYPDRGTDTQYF. CDR3 nucleotides: TGTGCCAGCAGTCCCTATCCGGACAGGGGCACAGATACGCAGTATTTT. Complete variable domain (other parts from reference TRBV7-6 and TRBJ2-3): GAGVSQSPRYKVTKRGQDVALRCDPISGHVSLYWYRQALGQGPEFLTYFNYEAQQDKSGLPNDRFSAERPEGSISTLTIQRTEQRDSAMYRCASSPYPDRGTDTQYFGPGTRLTVL.

CDR3 coding DNA: TGTGCCAGCAGCGCCAATTTTAGGACATCGAACACTGAAGCTTTCTTT. Protein product: CASSANFRTSNTEAFF. This chain links TRBV7-6 with TRBJ1-1; D possibly corresponds to TRBD1 (5 bases). This CDR3 has 16 residues. Trimming left V 5 bases short and J 1 base short, with 17 bases between. Per germline, CDR1 SGHVS and CDR2 FNYEAQ. The full variable domain, its missing parts supplied by reference TRBV7-6 and TRBJ1-1, is GAGVSQSPRYKVTKRGQDVALRCDPISGHVSLYWYRQALGQGPEFLTYFNYEAQQDKSGLPNDRFSAERPEGSISTLTIQRTEQRDSAMYRCASSANFRTSNTEAFFGQGTRLTVV.

The chain recombines TRBV20-1 with TRBJ2-5, with D possibly TRBD2 on 5 matching bases. The CDR3 runs 14 residues. CDR1 is DFQATT, CDR2 SNEGSKA, per germline (reference sequence). V shed 0 bases and J shed 4 bases, with 12 bases lying between them. The CDR3 loop is CSARELEGVETQYF. CDR3 DNA: TGCAGTGCTAGAGAACTAGAAGGCGTAGAGACCCAGTACTTC.

The chain has TRBV12-3 or TRBV12-4 and TRBJ2-1; TRBD1 matches at 9 bases. CDR3 length equals 13 residues. V lost 4 bases to trimming and J lost 6 bases; unmatched junction nucleotides: 1. CDR3 sequence reads: CASSYRGPNEQFF. The CDR3, as DNA: TGTGCCAGCAGTTACAGGGGGCCCAATGAGCAGTTCTTC.

In this sample, this clonotype turned up a few times. The chain has TRBV6-1 and TRBJ1-1, with TRBD1 as a possible D gene (5 bases). Germline V CDR1 and CDR2: MNHNS, SASEGT. The CDR3 length is 16 residues. The ends were cut back, 1 base at V and 7 bases at J, with 19 bases in the middle. The CDR3 bases are TGTGCCAGCAGTGAAGAGGCCCGGCGTTCCAGGGATGAAGCTTTCTTT. It encodes CASSEEARRSRDEAFF.

The genes are TRBV28 and TRBJ2-1; possible D gene TRBD1, 6 bases. This CDR3 is built from 15 residues. The V gene's germline CDR1 is MDHEN and CDR2 SYDVKM. V was cut by 2 bases and J by 3 bases, with 11 bases left in between. For the CDR3, the DNA is TGTGCCAGCAGTTTAAGAGGGGGAATCTACAATGAGCAGTTCTTC. It specifies CASSLRGGIYNEQFF.

A few counts support this clonotype. The chain uses TRBV12-5 and TRBJ1-2; TRBD1 is a possible D gene (5 bases). The CDR3 extends over 13 amino acids. CDR1 LGHNT and CDR2 FRNRAP come from the germline V gene. Deletions cut 3 bases from V and 10 bases from J, with 15 bases between. In DNA, the CDR3 is TGTGCTAGTGGTTTCCTCGGGGGATTGGACTACACCTTC. This codes for CASGFLGGLDYTF. Full variable domain (remainder filled in from reference TRBV12-5 and TRBJ1-2): DARVTQTPRHKVTEMGQEVTMRCQPILGHNTVFWYRQTMMQGLELLAYFRNRAPLDDSGMPKDRFSAEMPDATLATLKIQPSEPRDSAVYFCASGFLGGLDYTFGSGTRLTVV.

The rearrangement uses TRBV19 and TRBJ2-3; possibly TRBD2 for D (5 bases). The CDR3 is 16 amino acids. Germline CDR1 reads LNHDA; CDR2 reads SQIVND (reference sequence). Trimming removed 5 bases from V and 4 bases from J, with 19 bases in between. Written as DNA, the CDR3 is TGTGCCAGTAGTGGAACTAGTTTTTGGCCCCCAGATACGCAGTATTTT. It specifies CASSGTSFWPPDTQYF.

This clonotype was recorded many times. The genes are TRBV5-6 and TRBJ2-1, with D unclear. In germline, CDR1 is SGHDT, CDR2 YYEEEE. V lost 6 bases and J 7 bases, leaving 17 bases between the germline ends. The CDR3 loop spans 14 amino acids. CDR3 coding DNA: TGTGCCAGCACCTGGACGGGCCTTGAAAATGAGCAGTTCTTC. Encoded protein: CASTWTGLENEQFF.

This clonotype has a count of ten or more. The V call is TRBV5-6, the J call TRBJ2-3; 8 nucleotides agree with TRBD1. The CDR3 covers 16 residues. The germline CDR1 and CDR2 sequences are SGHDT and YYEEEE. The ends lost 6 bases at V and 3 bases at J; junction bases unmatched: 12. CDR3 sequence: CASIPAGTGGTDTQYF. The CDR3 bases are TGTGCCAGCATCCCCGCCGGGACAGGTGGAACAGATACGCAGTATTTT.

Many counts were recorded for this clonotype. V is TRBV7-9 and J is TRBJ2-1, with D tentatively TRBD2 (5 bases). V gave up 5 bases and J gave up 4 bases, with 18 bases separating them. Germline V CDR1 and CDR2: SEHNR, FQNEAQ (reference sequence). CDR3 length equals 16 residues. Written as DNA, the CDR3 is TGTGCCAGCAGCCACTCAACTAGTAAAAGTTACAATGAGCAGTTCTTC. Its protein product is CASSHSTSKSYNEQFF.

In this sample, this clonotype turned up many times. The chain combines TRBV15 with TRBJ2-1; 10 bases fit TRBD2. This CDR3 is built from 15 residues. The germline V gene has CDR1 LNHNV and CDR2 YYDKDF (reference sequence). The ends lost 5 bases at V and 5 bases at J; junction bases unmatched: 6. The CDR3 loop is CATSVERGGHNEQFF. DNA for the CDR3: TGTGCCACCAGCGTAGAGCGGGGGGGTCACAATGAGCAGTTCTTC.

This clonotype was counted a few times. The genes are TRBV5-1 and TRBJ2-5; D may be TRBD1 (5 bases). CDR3 length: 15 residues. The germline CDR1 and CDR2 sequences are SGHRS and YFSETQ. V lost 4 bases and J 5 bases, leaving 18 bases between the germline ends. The CDR3 spells CASSATDVLRETQYF. CDR3 coding DNA: TGCGCCAGCAGCGCGACAGATGTTTTAAGGGAGACCCAGTACTTC.

This clonotype was detected ten times or more. This chain links TRBV2 with TRBJ2-1; D may be TRBD1 (6 bases). Per germline, CDR1 SNHLY and CDR2 FYNNEI. Trimming pared 8 bases from V and 5 bases from J, leaving 28 bases between. The CDR3 is 18 amino acids. The CDR3 is CASGPTGPSPPSHNEQFF. The CDR3 bases are TGTGCCAGCGGCCCGACAGGACCCTCACCCCCTAGCCACAATGAGCAGTTCTTC.

This clonotype was picked up many times. The gene calls are TRBV12-3 or TRBV12-4 and TRBJ2-1, with 8 bases aligning to TRBD1. This CDR3 has 14 amino acids. Losses at the gene ends were 1 base for V and 8 bases for J; bases not matched to a gene: 4. The CDR3 region has the DNA TGTGCCAGCAGTTTAGGGACAGGGCGCGATGAGCAGTTCTTC. Amino acids: CASSLGTGRDEQFF.

This chain uses TRBV7-9 with TRBJ2-2; 9 bases fit TRBD1. With 7 bases clipped from V and 5 bases from J, the junction kept 8 bases outside the gene matches. This CDR3 is built from 15 residues. The germline V gene encodes CDR1 SEHNR and CDR2 FQNEAQ (reference sequence). As DNA, the CDR3 is TGTGCCAGCACCCTCAGACAGGGGGAAACCGGGGAGCTGTTTTTT. As protein: CASTLRQGETGELFF.

The chain links TRBV20-1 to TRBJ1-1; D might be TRBD1 (6 bases). Between the trimmed V and J ends, which lost 6 bases and 3 bases, there was a span of 17 bases. CDR1 and CDR2 (germline): DFQATT, SNEGSKA (reference sequence). The CDR3 is 14 amino acids. This CDR3 is CSAAGGAGDTEAFF. CDR3 nucleotides: TGCAGTGCAGCTGGGGGGGCGGGGGACACTGAAGCTTTCTTT.

Many counts were recorded for this clonotype. The chain employs TRBV7-9 and TRBJ1-4; 7 nucleotides agree with TRBD1. V dropped 5 bases and J dropped 1; count of bases not matched to a gene: 4. There are 15 residues in the CDR3. Germline V gene data show CDR1 as SEHNR and CDR2 as FQNEAQ (reference sequence). CDR3 protein: CASSHRDRTNEKLFF. DNA of the CDR3: TGTGCCAGCAGCCACCGGGACAGAACTAATGAAAAACTGTTTTTT.

This clonotype was seen a few times. J is TRBJ2-4 and V is TRBV27; 7 positions agree with TRBD1. Trimming at V came to 11 bases and at J to 6 bases, leaving 7 bases not matched to a gene. The CDR3 has 12 amino acids. Germline CDR1 is MNHEY and CDR2 is SMNVEV (reference sequence). The CDR3 loop reads CASRDSRNIQYF. CDR3 nucleotide sequence: TGTGCCTCCCGGGACAGCAGAAACATTCAGTACTTC.

The rearrangement links TRBV13 to TRBJ1-2; TRBD1 agrees at 10 bases. J lost 2 bases, V lost 5 bases, and 2 bases had no gene match. Germline assignment: CDR1 PRHDT and CDR2 FYEKMQ (reference sequence). The CDR3 sequence is 14 residues long. In nucleotides, the CDR3 is TGTGCCAGCAGCCGGGACAGGGGAAACTATGGCTACACCTTC. Protein: CASSRDRGNYGYTF.

The chain joins TRBV20-1 to TRBJ2-3; perhaps TRBD1 as D (5 bases). V was trimmed by 1 base and J by 0 bases, leaving 11 bases between them. CDR1 and CDR2 from the germline V gene are DFQATT and SNEGSKA (reference sequence). The CDR3 has 15 residues. The CDR3, as DNA: TGCAGTGCTAGAGCCGACAGCGATAGCACAGATACGCAGTATTTT. Its protein product is CSARADSDSTDTQYF.

The table lists this clonotype with many counts. The chain joins TRBV11-2 to TRBJ2-7; 7 bases agree with TRBD2. The V segment lost 3 bases and the J segment 2 bases; nucleotides outside the gene matches: 4. This CDR3 has 14 amino acids. The V gene's germline CDR1 is SGHAT and CDR2 FQNNGV. DNA of the CDR3: TGTGCCAGCAGCTTGGGCGCGGGGGCCTACGAGCAGTACTTC. Translation: CASSLGAGAYEQYF.

This clonotype was found many times. The chain recombines TRBV4-1 with TRBJ1-5; tentative D call: TRBD1 (5 bases). CDR3 length equals 15 residues. Germline V gives CDR1 MGHRA, CDR2 YSYEKL. The V and J ends lost 0 bases and 9 bases respectively, with 15 bases between them. For the CDR3, the DNA is TGCGCCAGCAGCCAAGAGGGACTCGGGGAGATGCCCCAGCATTTT. The encoded protein is CASSQEGLGEMPQHF.

This clonotype was picked up many times. This chain uses TRBV25-1 with TRBJ2-5; 9 positions match TRBD2. Germline loops: CDR1 MGHDK, CDR2 SYGVNS. Losses at the gene ends were 4 bases for V and 0 bases for J; bases not matched to a gene: 6. There are 16 residues in the CDR3. The CDR3 DNA reads TGTGCCAGCAGTGGTCTGACTAGCGGAGACCAAGAGACCCAGTACTTC. Protein product: CASSGLTSGDQETQYF. The full variable domain, completed using reference TRBV25-1 and TRBJ2-5, is EADIYQTPRYLVIGTGKKITLECSQTMGHDKMYWYQQDPGMELHLIHYSYGVNSTEKGDLSSESTVSRIRTEHFPLTLESARPSHTSQYLCASSGLTSGDQETQYFGPGTRLLVL.